This TCR beta chain is from a study of T cell changes during pregnancy in multiple sclerosis (dated by TCRdb to the late 2010s). Turning to the overall study: The study looked at changes in the T cell repertoire across pregnancy in women with multiple sclerosis.

From the germline V gene, CDR1 is SGHRS and CDR2 is YFSETQ. V is clipped by 4 bases and J by 3 bases, and the sequence between their germline boundaries is 4 bases long. The CDR3 goes from the cysteine to the phenylalanine over 11 residues. The only DNA kept is the CDR3, 33 bases in frame from the first base. Libraries were constructed by the immunoSEQ multiplex PCR assay. TCRdb took this table from immuneACCESS and kept in-frame rearrangements with V and J called. Such tables lack part of the clones; where checked against another copy, unresolved V genes explain under half of the gap, and the rest is unexplained. The sample table shows roughly 60,000 clones, and less than 95% are seen once. The ten largest clones take up 2% to 2.5% of the sample. A word on this clone: There is no known antigen for this receptor. No much larger clone is present one base from it, and per-base qualities are unavailable.

The clonotype originates from a female donor in good health, enrolled as a control in a pregnancy study. The chain couples TRBV5-1 to TRBJ2-5; the D gene lacks a confident call. Sequencing used peripheral blood, obtained in the second trimester of pregnancy. The CDR3 protein sequence reads: CASSLKETQYF. DNA sequence: TGCGCCAGCAGCCTAAAAGAGACCCAGTACTTC. With all but the CDR3 taken from the reference TRBV5-1 and TRBJ2-5 genes, the full variable domain is: KAGVTQTPRYLIKTRGQQVTLSCSPISGHRSVSWYQQTPGQGLQFLFEYFSETQRNKGNFPGRFSGRQFSNSRSEMNVSTLELGDSALYLCASSLKETQYFGPGTRLLVL.